This T cell receptor (beta chain) was found in a study of monozygotic twins with inflammatory bowel disease. Whole-study results and caveats: Twins classed as concordant or discordant showed no difference in repertoire similarity, possibly from limited power. Fewer clonotypes were shared with others by IBD patients than by healthy twins, especially with disease activity.

For every sample, eight separate reactions were used to make cDNA. TCRdb reprocessed the 5' RACE reads, keeping one entry per CDR3 protein, no DNA. The sample table sets out approximately 390,000 distinct CDR3 sequences. Notes on this clonotype: What it binds is unknown.

This CDR3 is built from 14 residues. Per germline, CDR1 DFQATT and CDR2 SNEGSKA (reference sequence). The chain couples TRBV20-1 to TRBJ1-5; TCRdb picks TRBD1, but there is no DNA to check that call. The sequenced sample consisted of blood. The sequence was obtained from a human donor with ulcerative colitis or Crohn's disease, or a healthy co-twin of an affected twin (not recorded which). CDR3 sequence: CSARHGTGHQPQHF.